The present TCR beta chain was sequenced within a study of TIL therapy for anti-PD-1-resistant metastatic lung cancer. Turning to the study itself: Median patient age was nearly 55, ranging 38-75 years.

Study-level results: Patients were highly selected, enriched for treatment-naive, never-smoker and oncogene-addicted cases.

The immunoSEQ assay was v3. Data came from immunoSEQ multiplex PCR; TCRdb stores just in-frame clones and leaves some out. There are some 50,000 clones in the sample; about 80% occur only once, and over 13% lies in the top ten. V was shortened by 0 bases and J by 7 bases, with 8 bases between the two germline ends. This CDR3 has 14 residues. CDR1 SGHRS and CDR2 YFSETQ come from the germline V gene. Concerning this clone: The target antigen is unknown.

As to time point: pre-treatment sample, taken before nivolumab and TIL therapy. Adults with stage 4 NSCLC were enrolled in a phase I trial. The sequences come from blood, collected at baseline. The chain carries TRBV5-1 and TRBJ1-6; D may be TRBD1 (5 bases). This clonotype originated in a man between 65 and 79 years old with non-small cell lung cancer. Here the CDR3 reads CASSLVQENSPLHF. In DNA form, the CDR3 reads TGCGCCAGCAGCTTGGTACAGGAGAATTCACCCCTCCACTTT.